The 30 T cell receptor beta chains given below trace back to one sample, sequenced in a study of cytomegalovirus exposure and HLA in healthy donors (dated by TCRdb to the late 2010s). Library preparation used the immunoSEQ multiplex PCR assay. TCRdb obtained this table from immuneACCESS and retained in-frame rearrangements with V and J assigned. These tables miss some clones; where compared with another copy, unresolved V genes account for less than half of the shortfall, and the remainder is unexplained. In this sample the table shows about 120,000 clones, approximately 89% of which occur a single time. 1.5% to 2% of the sample belongs to the ten largest clones. The sample was PBMCs. All receptors come from a man in his late teens or twenties in good health and CMV-seronegative.

This chain links TRBV19 with TRBJ2-3; 9 nucleotides align to TRBD2. CDR3 length equals 16 residues. The germline V gene has CDR1 LNHDA and CDR2 SQIVND (reference sequence). V was clipped by 2 bases and J by 0 bases; unmatched bases: 3. In DNA form, the CDR3 reads TGTGCCAGTAGTATATTCCTAGCGGGGAGCACAGATACGCAGTATTTT. Residues: CASSIFLAGSTDTQYF. The full variable domain, completed using reference TRBV19 and TRBJ2-3, is DGGITQSPKYLFRKEGQNVTLSCEQNLNHDAMYWYRQDPGQGLRLIYYSQIVNDFQKGDIAEGYSVSREKKESFPLTVTSAQKNPTAFYLCASSIFLAGSTDTQYFGPGTRLTVL.

The chain has TRBV4-1 and TRBJ1-1, with 10 bases identical to TRBD1. Per germline, CDR1 MGHRA and CDR2 YSYEKL. Trimming took 1 base from V and 1 from J; bases not matched to a gene: 9. The CDR3 sequence is 18 residues long. CDR3 nucleotide sequence: TGCGCCAGCAGCCAAGCGGGAGGGACAGGGGCTTGGAACACTGAAGCTTTCTTT. Amino acid sequence: CASSQAGGTGAWNTEAFF.

This clone was counted a single time. This sequence joins TRBV15 and TRBJ2-7; 10 positions agree with TRBD2. V shed 1 base and J 5 bases; nucleotides not matched to a gene: 14. Per germline, CDR1 LNHNV and CDR2 YYDKDF (reference sequence). This CDR3 contains 18 residues. For the CDR3, the DNA is TGTGCCACCAGCAGAGTGGCGCCTTTTAGCGGGAGGTCCGACGAGCAGTACTTC. It yields the protein CATSRVAPFSGRSDEQYF.

The rearrangement uses TRBV5-1 and TRBJ2-1, with 9 bases lining up with TRBD1. Germline lookup yields CDR1 SGHRS and CDR2 YFSETQ. This CDR3 comprises 17 residues. V trimming: 2 bases; J trimming: 0 bases; junction bases outside the gene matches: 6. This chain's CDR3 is CASSLQAGQGSYNEQFF. Here the CDR3 DNA reads TGCGCCAGCAGCTTACAAGCGGGACAGGGCTCCTACAATGAGCAGTTCTTC.

The rearrangement links TRBV28 to TRBJ2-7; TRBD1 matches 8 bases. Germline values: CDR1 MDHEN, CDR2 SYDVKM. The CDR3 loop spans 15 amino acids. With 7 bases clipped from V and 2 bases from J, the junction kept 10 bases outside the gene matches. As DNA, the CDR3 is TGTGCCAGCATAAGCCTGGGGACAGGAACCTACGAGCAGTACTTC. Amino acid sequence: CASISLGTGTYEQYF.

The chain uses TRBV12-5 and TRBJ1-2; D remains unclear. The CDR3 covers 12 residues. V lost 6 bases to trimming and J lost 8 bases, with 13 bases between them. Germline-derived CDR1 and CDR2 are LGHNT and FRNRAP. CDR3 sequence (DNA): TGTGCTAGTGGGATCGGGGTGACCGGCTACACCTTC. It codes for CASGIGVTGYTF.

The chain combines TRBV2 with TRBJ1-2; D call uncertain. The V end was cut by 7 bases, the J end by 13 bases, with 16 bases between. Germline CDR1 and CDR2: SNHLY and FYNNEI. CDR3 length: 11 amino acids. CDR3 protein: CASTTPGGRTF. In nucleotides, the CDR3 is TGTGCCAGCACCACGCCGGGAGGGCGCACCTTC.

The genes are TRBV4-3 and TRBJ2-5; 9 nucleotides align to TRBD2. The CDR3 sequence is 15 residues long. Per germline, CDR1 LGHNA and CDR2 YSLEER. The V segment lost 4 bases and the J segment 4 bases; nucleotides outside the gene matches: 7. The CDR3 sequence: CASSRREGIGETQYF. Written as DNA, the CDR3 is TGCGCCAGCAGCCGGCGGGAGGGAATAGGAGAGACCCAGTACTTC.

In its sample, this clone was seen once. The chain employs TRBV28 and TRBJ1-2; D might be TRBD1 (6 bases). The CDR3 has 14 amino acids. Per the germline V gene, CDR1 is MDHEN and CDR2 is SYDVKM. The ends were cut back, 7 bases at V and 4 bases at J, with 16 bases in the middle. CDR3 residues: CASTLRGGLYGYTF. The CDR3 nucleotides read TGTGCCAGCACCCTGCGCGGGGGGCTCTATGGCTACACCTTC.

This chain uses TRBV10-3 with TRBJ1-1; maybe TRBD1 (5 bases). Trimming stripped 3 bases from V and 4 bases from J, with 15 bases between. This CDR3 has 15 residues. Germline V gene lookup returns CDR1 ENHRY and CDR2 SYGVKD. CDR3 sequence: CAISDRGSRSTEAFF. For the CDR3, the DNA is TGTGCCATCAGTGACCGGGGGTCCCGGTCCACTGAAGCTTTCTTT.

This chain connects TRBV27 to TRBJ2-2; 8 bases align to TRBD2. V trimming: 5 bases; J trimming: 0 bases; junction bases outside the gene matches: 5. The length of the CDR3 is 16 residues. Looked up from germline, CDR1 is MNHEY and CDR2 is SMNVEV (reference sequence). The chain's CDR3 is CASSIETSANTGELFF. As DNA, the CDR3 is TGTGCCAGCAGTATAGAGACTAGCGCGAACACCGGGGAGCTGTTTTTT.

The rearrangement links TRBV14 to TRBJ2-1; 16 bases fit TRBD2. Per germline, CDR1 SGHDN and CDR2 FVKESK. The CDR3 has 15 residues. V lost 3 bases, J lost 9 bases, and 2 bases stayed unmatched. In DNA form, the CDR3 reads TGTGCCAGCAGCCAGGGACTAGCGGGAGGGGGTGAGCAGTTCTTC. Residues: CASSQGLAGGGEQFF.

The chain carries TRBV11-3 and TRBJ2-2; 9 bases agree with TRBD1. The CDR3 sequence is 17 residues long. Germline V gives CDR1 SGHNT, CDR2 YENEEA. Germline trimming cut 5 bases from V and 6 bases from J; bases unmatched to any gene: 13. DNA of the CDR3: TGTGCCAGCAGCATCATCTCCGGGACAGGGAGGCCCGGGGAGCTGTTTTTT. Its protein is CASSIISGTGRPGELFF.

This chain uses TRBV28 with TRBJ2-1, with 10 bases lining up with TRBD2. This CDR3 comprises 15 residues. Germline CDR1 MDHEN, CDR2 SYDVKM. V was clipped by 3 bases and J by 9 bases; unmatched bases: 8. The CDR3 here is CASSFLPSGSTEQFF. The CDR3 DNA is TGTGCCAGCAGTTTTCTCCCTAGCGGGAGCACTGAGCAGTTCTTC. The full variable domain, its missing parts supplied by reference TRBV28 and TRBJ2-1, is DVKVTQSSRYLVKRTGEKVFLECVQDMDHENMFWYRQDPGLGLRLIYFSYDVKMKEKGDIPEGYSVSREKKERFSLILESASTNQTSMYLCASSFLPSGSTEQFFGPGTRLTVL.

The rearrangement links TRBV23-1 to TRBJ1-1; 8 positions match TRBD1. TRBV23-1 is classed as an ORF, of uncertain function. The CDR3 sequence is 20 residues long. V trimming: 0 bases; J trimming: 0 bases; junction bases outside the gene matches: 15. As DNA, the CDR3 is TGCGCCAGCAGTCAATCAGGTGGTCAGGGGGCTCCCAAGATGAACACTGAAGCTTTCTTT. Translation: CASSQSGGQGAPKMNTEAFF.

The rearrangement uses TRBV6-5 and TRBJ1-5; a possible D gene is TRBD1 (6 bases). V shed 6 bases and J shed 6 bases, with 18 bases lying between them. From germline, CDR1 is MNHEY and CDR2 SVGAGI. This CDR3 is built from 15 residues. CDR3 coding DNA: TGTGCCAGCAGCCCCGACAGGTTTTTGGTTCAGCCCCAGCATTTT. It specifies CASSPDRFLVQPQHF.

The chain employs TRBV10-3 and TRBJ1-1; D ambiguous. Trimming pared 3 bases from V and 1 base from J, leaving 12 bases between. Germline CDR1 and CDR2: ENHRY and SYGVKD. CDR3 length: 15 amino acids. The CDR3 DNA is TGTGCCATCAGTGAACATCCCATCGAGAACACTGAAGCTTTCTTT. This translates into CAISEHPIENTEAFF.

J is TRBJ1-4 and V is TRBV4-1, with 8 positions matching TRBD1. The CDR3 covers 16 residues. CDR1 and CDR2 (germline): MGHRA, YSYEKL. V lost 1 base to trimming and J lost 7 bases; unmatched junction nucleotides: 8. CDR3: CASSQGAGTGGEKLFF. CDR3 nucleotide sequence: TGCGCCAGCAGCCAAGGGGCCGGGACAGGAGGTGAAAAACTGTTTTTT.

The J gene is TRBJ2-7, the V gene TRBV6-5, with TRBD2 matching 10 bases. This CDR3 comprises 13 residues. Trimming took 10 bases from V and 7 from J; bases not matched to a gene: 10. From germline, CDR1 is MNHEY and CDR2 SVGAGI. The CDR3 loop is CATGTSGAQEQYF. For the CDR3, the DNA is TGTGCCACCGGAACTAGCGGGGCCCAAGAGCAGTACTTC.

The gene calls are TRBV6-1 and TRBJ2-7, with TRBD2 matching 12 bases. CDR1 and CDR2 (germline): MNHNS, SASEGT. The junction had 11 bases not matched to a gene; V was cut back by 1 base and J by 7 bases. The CDR3 is 17 amino acids. Here the CDR3 reads CASSEGWTSGTMGEQYF. CDR3 bases: TGTGCCAGCAGTGAAGGTTGGACTAGCGGGACTATGGGGGAGCAGTACTTC.

The chain has TRBV7-2 and TRBJ1-5; no clear D. The CDR3 extends over 15 amino acids. Trimming pared 1 base from V and 2 bases from J, leaving 9 bases between. Germline V CDR1 and CDR2: SGHTA, FQGNSA. Here the CDR3 DNA reads TGTGCCAGCAGCTTAGGAACACTACGCAATCAGCCCCAGCATTTT. It specifies CASSLGTLRNQPQHF. Looking up the rest from reference TRBV7-2 and TRBJ1-5 gives the full variable domain: GAGVSQSPSNKVTEKGKDVELRCDPISGHTALYWYRQSLGQGLEFLIYFQGNSAPDKSGLPSDRFSAERTGGSVSTLTIQRTQQEDSAVYLCASSLGTLRNQPQHFGDGTRLSIL.

This clone was seen a handful of times. This chain joins TRBV6-5 and TRBJ1-5, with D perhaps matching TRBD1 (6 bases). The V end was cut by 4 bases, the J end by 8 bases, with 18 bases between. The CDR3 has 15 residues. Germline V gene data show CDR1 as MNHEY and CDR2 as SVGAGI. The CDR3 protein is CASSSTQGTVEPQHF. The CDR3 DNA follows: TGTGCCAGCAGTTCTACACAGGGTACTGTGGAGCCCCAGCATTTT.

The J gene is TRBJ2-3, the V gene TRBV13, with 9 nucleotides matching TRBD2. CDR1 is PRHDT, CDR2 FYEKMQ, per germline (reference sequence). V shed 3 bases and J 0 bases; nucleotides not matched to a gene: 16. CDR3 length: 20 residues. DNA for the CDR3: TGTGCCAGCAGCTTGCAGCCTAGACTAGCGGATCAAAGTAGCACAGATACGCAGTATTTT. Its protein product is CASSLQPRLADQSSTDTQYF.

CDR3 region: CASSPHFGTNTEAFF. The CDR3 DNA reads as TGTGCCAGCAGCCCTCACTTTGGGACAAACACTGAAGCTTTCTTT. The rearrangement links TRBV11-2 to TRBJ1-1; D perhaps matches TRBD1 (6 bases). Deletions cut 5 bases from V and 2 bases from J, with 15 bases between. The CDR3 sequence is 15 residues long. The germline V gene encodes CDR1 SGHAT and CDR2 FQNNGV.

A single count supports this clone. The chain uses TRBV5-4 and TRBJ2-3; TRBD2 agrees at 8 bases. The germline CDR1 and CDR2 sequences are SGHNT and YYREEE (reference sequence). The CDR3 has 17 residues. Trimming took 3 bases from V and 2 from J; bases not matched to a gene: 11. The CDR3 protein is CASSSMKLAGTTDTQYF. The CDR3 nucleotides read TGTGCCAGCAGCTCGATGAAGTTAGCGGGAACCACAGATACGCAGTATTTT.

As DNA, the CDR3 is TGCGCCAGCACCGAGGGAGGGGGGGCGAACTATAATTCACCCCTCCACTTT. Residues: CASTEGGGANYNSPLHF. The chain couples TRBV5-1 to TRBJ1-6; tentative D call: TRBD1 (6 bases). This CDR3 comprises 17 residues. Trimming cost V 6 bases and J 3 bases, with 19 bases left between them. The germline CDR1 and CDR2 sequences are SGHRS and YFSETQ.

The V and J genes are TRBV5-1 and TRBJ2-5; 7 bases agree with TRBD1. This CDR3 spans 14 amino acids. The germline CDR1 and CDR2 sequences are SGHRS and YFSETQ. V gave up 0 bases and J gave up 5 bases; unmatched junction bases: 4. The CDR3 DNA follows: TGCGCCAGCAGCTTGGAGGACAGGCGGGAGACCCAGTACTTC. This translates into CASSLEDRRETQYF.

This chain connects TRBV4-3 to TRBJ1-6, with 7 positions matching TRBD1. J gave up 3 bases and V 3 bases, and 2 bases lay outside the gene matches. Germline lookup yields CDR1 LGHNA and CDR2 YSLEER. The CDR3 loop spans 15 amino acids. The CDR3 spells CASSHDRDYNSPLHF. The CDR3 nucleotides read TGCGCCAGCAGCCACGACAGGGACTATAATTCACCCCTCCACTTT.

The rearrangement links TRBV7-9 to TRBJ2-7, with a weak D call TRBD1 (6 bases). This CDR3 has 17 residues. The germline V and J ends were trimmed by 5 bases and 2 bases, with 22 bases remaining between them. Germline V CDR1 and CDR2: SEHNR, FQNEAQ (reference sequence). CDR3 residues: CASSLSNFRDTTYEQYF. The CDR3 DNA reads as TGTGCCAGCAGCCTATCTAATTTCCGGGACACAACCTACGAGCAGTACTTC.

This clone was seen just once. This chain links TRBV6-5 with TRBJ2-1; D unresolved. With 0 bases removed from V and 3 bases from J, the gap between germline ends came to 12 bases. Germline loops: CDR1 MNHEY, CDR2 SVGAGI. This CDR3 region has 16 residues. The CDR3 DNA follows: TGTGCCAGCAGTTACTCTGGGCATAAAGGCTACAATGAGCAGTTCTTC. This sequence encodes CASSYSGHKGYNEQFF.